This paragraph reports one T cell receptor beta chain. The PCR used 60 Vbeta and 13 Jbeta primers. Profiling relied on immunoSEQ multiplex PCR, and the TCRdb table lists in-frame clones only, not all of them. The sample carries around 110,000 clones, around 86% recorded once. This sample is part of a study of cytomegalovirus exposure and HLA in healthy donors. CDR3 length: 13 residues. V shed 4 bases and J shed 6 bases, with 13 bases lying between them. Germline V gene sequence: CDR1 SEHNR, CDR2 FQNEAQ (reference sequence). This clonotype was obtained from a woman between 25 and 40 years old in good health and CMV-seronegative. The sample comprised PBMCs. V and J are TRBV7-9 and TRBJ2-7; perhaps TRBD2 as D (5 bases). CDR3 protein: CASSSSLAREQYF. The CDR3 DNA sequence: TGTGCCAGCAGCTCGTCCCTAGCTCGCGAGCAGTACTTC.